The rows below give T cell receptor beta chains drawn from one sample of a study of metastatic and nonmetastatic thyroid tumors. TCRdb re-clonotyped the PCR reads via MiXCR. This table holds more than 10,000 clones, under 35% found once. Sequenced: tumor tissue. The receptors derive from a female donor with papillary thyroid cancer or a benign thyroid nodule (not recorded which). Some clones in this sample may be carry-over from other donors' samples. CDR3s include the opening cysteine and the closing phenylalanine or tryptophan. The D gene is left open where the match is weak. Clone size is stated in some rows and not others, as once, few, many or a class when expanded.

d_gene,j_gene,v_gene,abundance,CDR3aa,CDR3nt
-,TRBJ2-3,TRBV18,-,CASSRTKDTQYF,TGTGCCAGCTCACGGACGAAAGATACGCAGTATTTT
TRBD1,TRBJ2-2,TRBV6-1,many,CASRKTGTGKNTGELFF,TGTGCCAGCAGGAAAACCGGGACAGGGAAGAACACCGGGGAGCTGTTTTTT
TRBD1,TRBJ2-7,TRBV7-2,many,CASSLWTGGGSEQYF,TGTGCCAGCAGCCTATGGACAGGGGGAGGTAGCGAGCAGTACTTC
TRBD1,TRBJ2-7,TRBV28,-,CASSLLTQGALYEQYF,TGTGCCAGCAGTTTACTGACCCAGGGGGCGCTTTACGAGCAGTACTTC
TRBD2,TRBJ2-1,TRBV7-9,-,CATQLAASYNEQFF,TGTGCCACCCAACTAGCGGCCTCCTACAATGAGCAGTTCTTC
TRBD2,TRBJ2-2,TRBV12-3/TRBV12-4,-,CASSRSSGELLF,TGTGCCAGCAGTCGTAGTAGCGGGGAGCTTCTTTTT
-,TRBJ1-1,TRBV30,many,CAWSVKGEAFF,TGTGCCTGGAGTGTAAAGGGTGAAGCTTTCTTT
-,TRBJ1-2,TRBV6-9,few,CANYGYTF,TGTGCTAACTATGGCTACACCTTC
TRBD1,TRBJ1-1,TRBV6-2/TRBV6-3,few,CASSWDRVNTEAFF,TGTGCCAGCAGTTGGGACAGGGTGAACACTGAAGCTTTCTTT
-,TRBJ2-1,TRBV27,medium-sized,CASKFDSVEAHEQFF,TGTGCCAGCAAATTCGACAGTGTCGAAGCCCATGAGCAGTTCTTC
-,TRBJ2-7,TRBV6-1,few,CASGTHTYEQYF,TGTGCCAGCGGGACACACACCTACGAGCAGTACTTC
-,TRBJ1-1,TRBV20-1,medium-sized,CSASVSLRAEAFF,TGCAGTGCTAGCGTTAGCCTTCGGGCTGAAGCTTTCTTT
-,TRBJ2-2,TRBV2,-,CASRGDFPGELFF,TGTGCCAGCAGGGGGGACTTTCCCGGGGAGCTGTTTTTT
-,TRBJ2-3,TRBV5-1,-,CASSPGGLTDTQYF,TGCGCCAGCAGCCCAGGCGGCCTCACAGATACGCAGTATTTT
TRBD1,TRBJ1-2,TRBV5-1,medium-sized,CASSLEQGYSYGYTF,TGCGCCAGCAGCCTTGAACAGGGGTATTCCTATGGCTACACCTTC
TRBD2,TRBJ2-2,TRBV12-3/TRBV12-4,many,CASSFRPSGSGGELFF,TGTGCCAGCAGTTTTCGGCCTAGCGGGAGTGGGGGGGAGCTGTTTTTT
-,TRBJ2-5,TRBV2,many,CASSLATTRETQYF,TGTGCCAGCAGCCTAGCGACCACCCGGGAGACCCAGTACTTC
-,TRBJ2-5,TRBV15,many,CATSRAATGQETQYF,TGTGCCACCAGCAGAGCTGCCACAGGTCAAGAGACCCAGTACTTC
TRBD1,TRBJ1-5,TRBV30,-,CAWRKPGQGGSNQPQHF,TGTGCCTGGAGGAAGCCGGGACAGGGGGGGAGCAATCAGCCCCAGCATTTT
-,TRBJ1-2,TRBV5-4,medium-sized,CASSPEWGLGYGYTF,TGTGCCAGCAGCCCCGAGTGGGGCCTGGGCTATGGCTACACCTTC
TRBD1,TRBJ2-5,TRBV19,many,CASSMERGQGRETQYF,TGTGCCAGTAGTATGGAGAGGGGGCAGGGCAGGGAGACCCAGTACTTC
TRBD1,TRBJ2-7,TRBV4-3,-,CASSPGQGSYEQYF,TGCGCCAGCAGCCCAGGACAGGGTAGCTACGAGCAGTACTTC
-,TRBJ2-2,TRBV19,-,CALTSGRTGELFF,TGTGCCCTCACATCAGGTCGCACCGGGGAGCTGTTTTTT
-,TRBJ1-5,TRBV20-1,-,CSAIGGYEGNQPQHF,TGCAGTGCAATCGGGGGGTACGAGGGGAATCAGCCCCAGCATTTT
-,TRBJ1-2,TRBV15,-,CATSRDLGQSFTLTPSYTF,TGTGCCACCAGCAGAGATCTGGGGCAAAGTTTTACTCTGACTCCGAGCTACACCTTC
-,TRBJ1-1,TRBV30,-,CAWSVGGGTEAFF,TGTGCCTGGAGTGTAGGAGGGGGGACTGAAGCTTTCTTT
TRBD1,TRBJ2-4,TRBV7-8,medium-sized,CASSLGTPGQIAKNIQYF,TGTGCCAGCAGCTTAGGAACACCGGGACAGATAGCCAAAAACATTCAGTACTTC
-,TRBJ1-5,TRBV7-8,medium-sized,CASSLGRGNQPQHF,TGTGCCAGCAGCTTGGGAAGAGGCAATCAGCCCCAGCATTTT
-,TRBJ2-7,TRBV2,few,CASRRAASGEQYF,TGTGCCAGCCGACGGGCTGCTTCGGGCGAGCAGTACTTC
-,TRBJ1-2,TRBV3-1,-,CASSQASGFYGYTF,TGTGCCAGCAGCCAAGCCAGTGGATTCTATGGCTACACCTTC
TRBD2,TRBJ2-5,TRBV5-1,-,CASSSVPGLAGEAETQYF,TGCGCCAGCAGCTCCGTACCGGGACTAGCGGGAGAGGCGGAGACCCAGTACTTC
TRBD1,TRBJ2-7,TRBV4-2,-,CASSQERTGTYEQYF,TGTGCCAGCAGCCAAGAACGGACAGGGACCTACGAGCAGTACTTC
-,TRBJ2-5,TRBV5-1,many,CASNGQAQETQYF,TGCGCCAGCAACGGACAAGCGCAAGAGACCCAGTACTTC
-,TRBJ2-4,TRBV20-1,many,CSASSGYQAKNIQYF,TGCAGTGCTAGTTCGGGGTATCAAGCCAAAAACATTCAGTACTTC
TRBD1,TRBJ1-3,TRBV30,few,CAGDQGASGNTIYF,TGTGCCGGAGATCAGGGGGCGTCTGGAAACACCATATATTTT
-,TRBJ1-2,TRBV20-1,medium-sized,CSAAPDSNDYGYTF,TGCAGTGCTGCCCCAGACAGTAACGACTATGGCTACACCTTC
-,TRBJ1-1,TRBV11-2,-,CASSLGGVWWNTEAFF,TGTGCCAGCAGCTTGGGTGGGGTGTGGTGGAACACTGAAGCTTTCTTT